A selection of T cell receptor beta chains follows, all from one sample in a study of blood T cells in healthy people across ages. Each CDR3 protein gets one entry after TCRdb re-called the 5' RACE reads with MiXCR. The sample contains about a million distinct CDR3 sequences, around 49% of which appear only once. Sequencing used blood. These receptors were collected from a young man in good health. Each CDR3 is given with its conserved first and last residue. The order of the fields is V gene, D gene, J gene, clone size, CDR3 length, CDR3 DNA, CDR3 protein. D genes are given only for firm matches. Clone sizes are given selectively: once, few, many, or a class where the clone is expanded.

TRBV25-1	TRBD1	TRBJ1-5	.	15	TGTGCCAGCAGTAACCCGGGACAGGGTGCTCAGCCCCAGCATTTT	CASSNPGQGAQPQHF
TRBV4-1	.	TRBJ2-1	many	14	TGCGCCAGCAGCCAAGATTTCACGAGCAATGAGCAGTTCTTC	CASSQDFTSNEQFF
TRBV6-2/TRBV6-3	.	TRBJ2-7	once	14	TGTGCCAGCAGTTACCCGGCTCGGTCCTACGAGCAGTACTTC	CASSYPARSYEQYF
TRBV11-2	TRBD1	TRBJ2-4	.	19	TGTGCCAGCAGCTCCCGGGACAGGGGGCATAGACAAGCCAAAAACATTCAGTACTTC	CASSSRDRGHRQAKNIQYF
TRBV9	.	TRBJ2-3	.	16	TGTGCCAGCAGCGTTGAGGGACGAGGGGTTCCAGATACGCAGTATTTT	CASSVEGRGVPDTQYF
TRBV5-1	.	TRBJ1-4	.	13	TGCGCCAGCAGCTCGGAGGGACCTGAAAAACTGTTTTTT	CASSSEGPEKLFF
TRBV6-2/TRBV6-3	.	TRBJ1-1	few	15	TGTGCCAGCAGGACGTGGGAAAAATTAGACACTGAAGCTTTCTTT	CASRTWEKLDTEAFF
TRBV10-3	.	TRBJ2-7	.	12	TGTGCCATCAGCCTACAGGGATACGAGCAGTACTTC	CAISLQGYEQYF
TRBV4-2	.	TRBJ2-1	few	15	TGTGCCAGCAGCCCCCCAGGGCAGGCTAACAATGAGCAGTTCTTC	CASSPPGQANNEQFF
TRBV3-1	.	TRBJ1-6	.	12	TGTGCCAGCGCTTTCTATAATTCACCCCTCCACTTT	CASAFYNSPLHF
TRBV6-5	.	TRBJ2-7	few	13	TGTGCCAGCAGTTACTCCCGAAACTACGAGCAGTACTTC	CASSYSRNYEQYF
TRBV4-2	.	TRBJ2-1	.	14	TGTGCCAGCAGCCAAGAGAGGGCTAGCCTTGAGCAGTTCTTC	CASSQERASLEQFF
TRBV18	.	TRBJ1-4	few	16	TGTGCCAGCTCACCCCTGGGCGCGGCAACTAATGAAAAACTGTTTTTT	CASSPLGAATNEKLFF
TRBV6-2/TRBV6-3	.	TRBJ2-7	.	15	TGTGCCAGCACCCACAGGGCTAGCGGATACTACGAGCAGTACTTC	CASTHRASGYYEQYF
TRBV4-2	TRBD2	TRBJ2-3	few	17	TGTGCCAGCAGCCAAGATTGGGGGACTAGCGTCTCAGATACGCAGTATTTT	CASSQDWGTSVSDTQYF
TRBV12-3/TRBV12-4	.	TRBJ1-4	.	13	TGTGCCAGCAGTTTGTTGGATGGGGAAAAACTGTTTTTT	CASSLLDGEKLFF
TRBV7-9	.	TRBJ2-6	many	13	TGTGCCGCCACGGAAGGGGGGGCCAACGTCCTGACTTTC	CAATEGGANVLTF
TRBV14	.	TRBJ1-4	many	17	TGTGCCAGCAGCCCGCGAGGAGGGAAAACAACTAATGAAAAACTGTTTTTT	CASSPRGGKTTNEKLFF
TRBV30	.	TRBJ2-3	.	15	TGTGCCTGGAGTTGGGGGGTGGATGGCACAGATACGCAGTATTTT	CAWSWGVDGTDTQYF
TRBV4-1	.	TRBJ2-1	.	15	TGCGCCAGCAGCCAAGATCTTGTCAGAAGGGATGAGCAGTTCTTC	CASSQDLVRRDEQFF
TRBV15	.	TRBJ2-5	.	12	TGTGCCACCAGCAGCCACCAAGAGACCCAGTACTTC	CATSSHQETQYF
TRBV4-1	TRBD2	TRBJ2-7	few	16	TGCGCCAGCAGCCAAGCGTCACTAGCGGGGGGATACGAGCAGTACTTC	CASSQASLAGGYEQYF
TRBV5-4	.	TRBJ2-5	once	12	TGTGCCAGCAGCCTGGACGCCAATGAGCAGTACTTC	CASSLDANEQYF
TRBV4-1	.	TRBJ2-5	.	14	TGCGCCAGCAGCCAAGCCGACCGGGGAGAGACCCAGTACTTC	CASSQADRGETQYF
TRBV6-1	TRBD1	TRBJ2-7	.	15	TGTGCCAGCAGTGAAGCCTCGACAGGGGGCGACGAGCAGTACTTC	CASSEASTGGDEQYF
TRBV5-1	.	TRBJ1-1	.	14	TGCGCCAGCAGCTCGAGTTTGAGGGGGACTGAAGCTTTCTTT	CASSSSLRGTEAFF
TRBV24-1	.	TRBJ1-2	many	15	TGTGCCACCAGTGATACCAGGGGTGCTAACTATGGCTACACCTTC	CATSDTRGANYGYTF
TRBV5-1	TRBD1	TRBJ2-7	.	16	TGCGCCAGCAGCTTGGCGGCGACGGGACAGGGCTACGAGCAGTACTTC	CASSLAATGQGYEQYF
TRBV29-1	TRBD1	TRBJ2-1	.	13	TGCAGCGTTCAGGGACAGGGGGCAAATGAGCAGTTCTTC	CSVQGQGANEQFF
TRBV29-1	.	TRBJ2-3	few	13	TGCAGCGTTGGACGAGCTAGCACAGATACGCAGTATTTT	CSVGRASTDTQYF
TRBV12-3/TRBV12-4	.	TRBJ1-1	.	13	TGTGCCAGCAGCAGTAACGAACGCACTGAAGCTTTCTTT	CASSSNERTEAFF
TRBV18	TRBD1	TRBJ1-5	.	13	TGTGCCAGCTCGCAGACAGGGGATCAGCCCCAGCATTTT	CASSQTGDQPQHF
TRBV10-3	.	TRBJ1-4	.	13	TGTGCCATCAGTGCGGCAGGGGAGGAAAAACTGTTTTTT	CAISAAGEEKLFF
TRBV6-6	.	TRBJ2-7	.	16	TGTGCCAGCAGTTACATTGTGACGGTGAACTCCTACGAGCAGTACTTC	CASSYIVTVNSYEQYF
TRBV9	.	TRBJ2-3	.	16	TGTGCCAGCAGGGCCCCTGGATTGGGGGAAGGAGATACGCAGTATTTT	CASRAPGLGEGDTQYF
TRBV7-8	.	TRBJ2-4	.	15	TGTGCCAGCAGCCCTCACTCGAGCGGTAAAAACATTCAGTACTTC	CASSPHSSGKNIQYF
TRBV10-3	TRBD1	TRBJ2-3	.	13	TGTGCCACGGGACAGCAGAGCACAGATACGCAGTATTTT	CATGQQSTDTQYF
TRBV5-1	TRBD1	TRBJ2-1	few	14	TGCGCCAGCAGGTACGGGACAGCGAACAATGAGCAGTTCTTC	CASRYGTANNEQFF
TRBV5-1	.	TRBJ1-5	once	15	TGCGCCAGCAGCCCGGACCCGGGGGGAGATCAGCCCCAGCATTTT	CASSPDPGGDQPQHF
TRBV20-1	TRBD1	TRBJ2-7	few	13	TGCAGTGGGGTGGGACAGGGGACCTACGAGCAGTACTTC	CSGVGQGTYEQYF
TRBV29-1	TRBD2	TRBJ2-1	.	14	TGCAGCGTTGTCCCACTAGCGGGCTTAAATGAGCAGTTCTTC	CSVVPLAGLNEQFF
TRBV29-1	.	TRBJ2-4	many	12	TGCAGGGAAGAGCTAGCCAAAAACATTCAGTACTTC	CREELAKNIQYF
TRBV15	.	TRBJ2-7	.	15	TGTGCCACCAGCAGAGATTTGGCCTTCACCTACGAGCAGTACTTC	CATSRDLAFTYEQYF
TRBV3-1	.	TRBJ1-1	many	12	TGTGCCAGCAGCCAAGGTACCACTGAAGCTTTCTTT	CASSQGTTEAFF
TRBV15	.	TRBJ2-7	.	13	TGTGCCACCTCCGACAGGTCACGCTACGAGCGGTACTTC	CATSDRSRYERYF
TRBV27	.	TRBJ2-7	.	14	TGTGCCAGCAGTTATCAGGGGCGCTCCTACGAGCGGTACTTC	CASSYQGRSYERYF
TRBV5-5	.	TRBJ2-7	.	15	TGTGCCAGCAGCATTTCGGGACTGAGCTCCTACGAGCAGTACTTC	CASSISGLSSYEQYF